This T cell receptor beta chain came from a study of T cell repertoires and Cas9 in healthy adults. The wider study: Multi-effector potency, cytotoxicity and lineage were assessed in SpCas9-reactive CD4 and CD8 T cells.

Assay used: immunoSEQ multiplex PCR; TCRdb lists only in-frame clones, some missing. The data show tens of thousands of clones, around 92% seen once. The TCR was taken from a human donor in good health. The sample consisted of CD4+ effector T cells (CD127+, CD25-, CD137-, CD154-) from PBMCs; culture status not recorded.

The CDR3 reads CASRSGDSYNEQFF. CDR3 nucleotide sequence: TGCGCCAGCAGATCAGGGGATTCCTACAATGAGCAGTTCTTC. The chain couples TRBV10-2 to TRBJ2-1; D might be TRBD1 (6 bases). The CDR3 consists of 14 residues. Looked up from germline, CDR1 is WSHSY and CDR2 is SAAADI. The V end lost 6 bases, the J end lost 1 base, and 10 bases lay between the germline ends.